One TCR beta chain is described in this entry. Its antigen is undetermined. Other DNA variants within this sample encode the same CDR3. V was clipped by 4 bases and J by 0 bases, with 19 bases between them. Germline assignment: CDR1 SNHLY and CDR2 FYNNEI. The CDR3 spans 17 residues. Libraries were prepared by immunoSEQ multiplex PCR; TCRdb keeps only in-frame clonotypes and omits some of them. The sample holds around 99,000 clones, almost 90% seen once. The sample originates from a study of OX40 agonist ivuxolimab in advanced cancers. Study in general: As their treatment, patients were administered ivuxolimab, an agonistic anti-OX40 (CD134) antibody.

Patients were excluded for autoimmune disease history or systemic immunosuppression. Notes on the study in general: At 0.1 to 3.0 mg/kg and by week 6, clonal expansion occurred in CD4+ and CD8+ blood T cells. Nonresponders included some who also had low normalized T-cell clonal expansion.

Specimen: CD4+ or CD8+ T cells sorted from blood, collected in a trial of the OX40 agonist ivuxolimab. The chain combines TRBV2 with TRBJ2-7; D call uncertain. The sequence derives from an adult with an advanced solid tumor such as melanoma, head and neck, liver or kidney cancer. CDR3 sequence: CASSGSLGQISSYEQYF. CDR3 sequence (DNA): TGTGCCAGCAGTGGTTCATTAGGGCAGATTAGCTCCTACGAGCAGTACTTC. Looking up the rest from reference TRBV2 and TRBJ2-7 gives the full variable domain: EPEVTQTPSHQVTQMGQEVILRCVPISNHLYFYWYRQILGQKVEFLVSFYNNEISEKSEIFDDQFSVERPDGSNFTLKIRSTKLEDSAMYFCASSGSLGQISSYEQYFGPGTRLTVT.